Reported below is one TCR beta chain. This clonotype was counted only a few times. Its binding antigen is unknown. Nothing much larger sits one base from this clone, and base qualities are not available. V is cut back by 3 bases and J by 5 bases, with 4 bases in the junction unmatched. Looking up the germline V gene (reference sequence) yields CDR1 MNHEY and CDR2 SMNVEV. The CDR3 starts with the cysteine, ends with the phenylalanine, and has 14 residues. Kept here is only the CDR3 DNA, which spans 42 bases and is read in frame from base 1. TCR beta repertoires were profiled from peripheral blood of roughly twelve young patients with multiple sclerosis to demonstrate the VDJtools post-analysis software. The patients with multiple sclerosis were children and adolescents between roughly 6 and 16 years of age. This entry belongs to a study of post-analysis software for immune sequencing data (dated by TCRdb to the mid-2010s). Background on the whole study: Recorded disease courses included relapsing-remitting, secondary progressive and progressive-relapsing multiple sclerosis, with some patients lacking subtype annotation. The multiple sclerosis patient repertoires were compared with roughly twelve previously published healthy control repertoires from donors aged about 6 to 28 years. A subset of samples was prepared in parallel using single-end sample barcoding, then pooled and co-amplified after Illumina adapter ligation. The research as a whole found: Significantly lower normalized Chao1 diversity was found in multiple sclerosis patients than in controls, suggesting substantial peripheral T-cell clonal expansion. Direct clustering with F measure revealed strong co-clustering of samples prepared in the same batch, which led to a batch-effect correction. The multiple sclerosis patient group was slightly younger than the control group. Patients showed significantly higher frequencies than controls for a handful of TRBV segments, among them TRBV5-6, TRBV5-1 and TRBV20-1.

The library was made by PCR. Reads for this sample came from an Illumina HiSeq 2500. To reduce PCR and sequencing biases, unique molecular identifiers were incorporated into the TCR beta cDNA libraries. Per 1 to 10 million input T cells, 500,000 or so cDNA molecules were obtained, such that each molecule approximated one T cell. Patient libraries were prepared and sequenced with the same protocol used for the earlier healthy control dataset. Within a given batch, samples were prepared together, multiplexed and sequenced on the same HiSeq lane. As for the authors' bioinformatics: MIGEC handled the raw barcoded reads, throwing out single-read molecular identifier groups before consensus assembly and CDR3 extraction. VDJtools was used for post-analysis of the clonotype tables, with diversity normalized by down-sampling every dataset to the smallest sample size. Repertoire overlap clustering matched CDR3 amino acid but not nucleotide sequences to correct batch-related cross-sample contamination. TCRdb reprocessed the public reads (quality trimming at Q25 with fastp, clone calling with MiXCR) and kept in-frame beta chains. A single entry per CDR3 protein holds the most common genes and DNA from its merged rows. The authors' filters were not applied to this entry. This sample lists about 770,000 distinct CDR3 sequences; 46% were detected once. The ten most abundant clones make up 4.9% of the sample.

Sequencing used blood. The chain links TRBV27 with TRBJ2-5, and 9 junctional nucleotides match TRBD1. This receptor was obtained from a girl between 10 and 17 years old with multiple sclerosis. The nucleotides are TGTGCCAGCAGTTTGGGGACAGGGCTGGAGACCCAGTACTTC. Translation gives CASSLGTGLETQYF.